These 26 T cell receptor beta chains share one sample of origin, sequenced in a study of T cell changes during pregnancy in multiple sclerosis. Assay: immunoSEQ multiplex PCR; the TCRdb copy retains only in-frame clones and omits some. The table lists approximately 61,000 clones, less than 95% of them singletons, with approximately 3.8% in the top ten. The input for sequencing was peripheral blood, taken after pregnancy. The receptors were sampled from a female donor in good health, enrolled as a control in a pregnancy study.

The chain has TRBV4-2 and TRBJ2-7, with 9 positions matching TRBD1. V gave up 2 bases and J gave up 5 bases; unmatched junction bases: 4. The CDR3 consists of 14 residues. Germline V gene lookup returns CDR1 LGHNA and CDR2 YNFKEQ. The CDR3 nucleotides read TGTGCCAGCAGCCAATACAGGGGGCCAAACGAGCAGTACTTC. Translating it yields CASSQYRGPNEQYF.

V usage is TRBV2 and J usage is TRBJ2-3, with 9 bases matching TRBD2. This CDR3 has 15 residues. Unmatched junction bases numbered 9, after V lost 11 bases and J lost 0 bases. Looked up from germline, CDR1 is SNHLY and CDR2 is FYNNEI. DNA for the CDR3: TGTGCCTGTAGCGGGGGCACGACTAGCACAGATACGCAGTATTTT. Protein sequence: CACSGGTTSTDTQYF.

V usage is TRBV6-5 and J usage is TRBJ1-2, with 9 bases matching TRBD1. Per the germline V gene, CDR1 is MNHEY and CDR2 is SVGAGI. This CDR3 spans 15 amino acids. With V trimmed by 2 bases and J by 4 bases, 5 bases remained unmatched. In DNA form, the CDR3 reads TGTGCCAGCAGTTACCGACGGGACAGGGCCTATGGCTACACCTTC. It yields the protein CASSYRRDRAYGYTF.

This clone turned up a few times. This sequence joins TRBV9 and TRBJ2-5; TRBD2 matches 8 bases. The CDR3 runs to 15 residues. Germline trimming cut 0 bases from V and 2 bases from J; bases unmatched to any gene: 3. Germline V gene lookup returns CDR1 SGDLS and CDR2 YYNGEE. The CDR3 reads CASSVAGGLQETQYF. The CDR3 nucleotides are TGTGCCAGCAGCGTAGCGGGGGGGCTTCAAGAGACCCAGTACTTC.

This clone came up once. This chain links TRBV2 with TRBJ2-4, with 8 bases matching TRBD2. Germline lookup yields CDR1 SNHLY and CDR2 FYNNEI. This CDR3 region has 16 residues. V lost 6 bases to trimming and J lost 0 bases; unmatched junction nucleotides: 7. This chain's CDR3 is CASSPGLAIAKNIQYF. The CDR3 nucleotides read TGTGCCAGCAGCCCTGGACTAGCAATAGCCAAAAACATTCAGTACTTC.

The sample holds a few counts of this clone. This rearrangement joins TRBV5-6 to TRBJ2-7; possibly TRBD1 for D (6 bases). V shed 4 bases and J shed 6 bases, with 14 bases lying between them. The germline V gene encodes CDR1 SGHDT and CDR2 YYEEEE. The CDR3 loop spans 13 amino acids. CDR3 protein: CASSDTLGGEQYF. The CDR3 coding sequence is TGTGCCAGCAGCGACACATTAGGGGGCGAGCAGTACTTC.

V gene TRBV6-5 combines with J gene TRBJ2-1; TRBD1 is a possible D gene (5 bases). The germline V and J ends were trimmed by 4 bases and 7 bases, with 8 bases remaining between them. This CDR3 is built from 12 residues. Per the germline V gene, CDR1 is MNHEY and CDR2 is SVGAGI. The DNA for the CDR3 is TGTGCCAGCAGTTGGCAGGGTAATGAGCAGTTCTTC. It yields the protein CASSWQGNEQFF.

V and J are TRBV28 and TRBJ2-4; D is unresolved. From germline, CDR1 is MDHEN and CDR2 SYDVKM. The V end lost 5 bases, the J end lost 8 bases, and 7 bases lay between the germline ends. The CDR3 loop spans 11 amino acids. CDR3 amino acids: CASSQQDIQYF. CDR3 sequence (DNA): TGTGCCAGCAGTCAGCAGGACATTCAGTACTTC.

V usage is TRBV28 and J usage is TRBJ2-7; 10 positions agree with TRBD1. CDR1 is MDHEN, CDR2 SYDVKM, per germline. Trimming removed 6 bases from V and 2 bases from J; junction bases left unmatched: 1. The CDR3 totals 13 residues. As DNA, the CDR3 is TGTGCCAGCAGAGACAGGGGGCCCTACGAGCAGTACTTC. Protein sequence: CASRDRGPYEQYF.

The gene calls are TRBV5-5 and TRBJ1-5; D remains ambiguous. From germline, CDR1 is SGHKS and CDR2 YYEKEE (reference sequence). The CDR3 length is 13 residues. Trimming left V 0 bases short and J 7 bases short, with 8 bases between. The CDR3 spells CASSLAWAQPQHF. The CDR3 nucleotides read TGTGCCAGCAGCTTGGCGTGGGCACAGCCCCAGCATTTT.

The rearrangement uses TRBV7-2 and TRBJ1-2; TRBD1 agrees at 7 bases. V dropped 0 bases and J dropped 7; count of bases not matched to a gene: 8. CDR3 length: 15 residues. The germline V gene encodes CDR1 SGHTA and CDR2 FQGNSA. In DNA form, the CDR3 reads TGTGCCAGCAGCTTAGCGAGGGGGCAAGATGGTGGCTACACCTTC. Protein: CASSLARGQDGGYTF.

The chain couples TRBV15 to TRBJ2-7, with unresolved D. Trimming took off 0 bases at V and 9 bases at J, with 9 bases between the two ends. The CDR3 is 12 amino acids. Germline CDR1 and CDR2: LNHNV and YYDKDF (reference sequence). The CDR3 sequence: CATSRDRRGQYF. In DNA form, the CDR3 reads TGTGCCACCAGCAGAGATCGGCGCGGGCAGTACTTC.

The chain employs TRBV5-1 and TRBJ1-2; 8 bases are a match to TRBD1. After removal of 7 bases from V and 7 bases from J, the junction contained 12 bases not matched to a gene. From germline, CDR1 is SGHRS and CDR2 YFSETQ. The length of the CDR3 is 14 residues. The CDR3 is CASGPTGAVFGYTF. CDR3 nucleotides: TGCGCCAGCGGGCCGACAGGGGCGGTCTTTGGCTACACCTTC.

This clone has a single count. For the CDR3, the DNA is TGTGCCAGCAGCTTGGGGCCTGAGACAGGGGACGAGCAGTACTTC. Translation gives CASSLGPETGDEQYF. V gene TRBV5-5 combines with J gene TRBJ2-7; 8 bases are a match to TRBD1. This CDR3 is 15 amino acids long. Germline lookup yields CDR1 SGHKS and CDR2 YYEKEE (reference sequence). The junction had 7 bases not matched to a gene; V was cut back by 0 bases and J by 5 bases. Looking up the rest from reference TRBV5-5 and TRBJ2-7 gives the full variable domain: DAGVTQSPTHLIKTRGQQVTLRCSPISGHKSVSWYQQVLGQGPQFIFQYYEKEERGRGNFPDRFSARQFPNYSSELNVNALLLGDSALYLCASSLGPETGDEQYFGPGTRLTVT.

The chain links TRBV29-1 to TRBJ1-2; 7 bases fit TRBD1. CDR1 is SQVTM, CDR2 ANQGSEA, per germline. This CDR3 has 14 residues. J was trimmed by 0 bases and V by 6 bases; bases with no gene match: 7. CDR3 sequence (DNA): TGCAGCGTGGCTGTGGACAGGACTAACTATGGCTACACCTTC. Its translation is CSVAVDRTNYGYTF.

This clone was found once. The V and J genes are TRBV9 and TRBJ2-3; 8 bases are shared with TRBD2. The CDR3 is 14 amino acids. Per germline, CDR1 SGDLS and CDR2 YYNGEE. V dropped 1 base and J dropped 3; count of bases not matched to a gene: 1. This CDR3 is CASSVSSGTDTQYF. CDR3 nucleotide sequence: TGTGCCAGCAGCGTATCTAGCGGGACAGATACGCAGTATTTT.

The chain is built from TRBV10-1 and TRBJ2-7, with D tentatively TRBD1 (5 bases). Trimming pared 0 bases from V and 0 bases from J, leaving 9 bases between. CDR3 length: 15 residues. Germline CDR1 and CDR2: WNHNN and SYGVQD (reference sequence). The DNA for the CDR3 is TGCGCCAGCAGTGAGTCAAGGGGTAGCTCCTACGAGCAGTACTTC. Its translation is CASSESRGSSYEQYF.

The chain is built from TRBV15 and TRBJ1-4, with D possibly matching TRBD1 (5 bases). Germline V gives CDR1 LNHNV, CDR2 YYDKDF (reference sequence). This CDR3 is built from 15 residues. V lost 2 bases and J lost 3, with 10 bases in between. The CDR3 loop reads CATSRQQVANEKLFF. The CDR3 DNA follows: TGTGCCACCAGCAGACAACAGGTTGCTAATGAAAAACTGTTTTTT.

The chain is built from TRBV27 and TRBJ2-5; 9 bases are shared with TRBD2. The J call may be faulty, since TRBJ2-7 better matches the DNA end. The germline V gene encodes CDR1 MNHEY and CDR2 SMNVEV (reference sequence). CDR3 length: 16 residues. CDR3 nucleotide sequence: TGTGCCAGCAGTTTATCAGAGCGGGGGGACTCCTACGAGCAGTACTTC. It specifies CASSLSERGDSYEQYF.

The chain carries TRBV9 and TRBJ1-3; TRBD1 is a possible D gene (6 bases). This CDR3 is built from 14 residues. Trimming left V 3 bases short and J 0 bases short, with 7 bases between. The germline gives CDR1 SGDLS, CDR2 YYNGEE. Written as DNA, the CDR3 is TGTGCCAGCAGCGCACAGGGCTCTGGAAACACCATATATTTT. This codes for CASSAQGSGNTIYF.

DNA of the CDR3: TGTGCCAGCAGTAGGGGGACAGCTTATGGCTACACCTTC. Translating gives CASSRGTAYGYTF. V usage is TRBV25-1 and J usage is TRBJ1-2; 7 bases are shared with TRBD1. The CDR3 sequence is 13 residues long. Germline V CDR1 and CDR2: MGHDK, SYGVNS. J gave up 5 bases and V 5 bases, and 5 bases lay outside the gene matches.

Only one count was recorded for this clone. For the CDR3, the DNA is TGTGCCAGCAGCCCCACAGGGCCGGGACAGCCCCAGCATTTT. Its translation: CASSPTGPGQPQHF. This chain joins TRBV7-9 and TRBJ1-5; D is perhaps TRBD1 (6 bases). Germline V gene lookup returns CDR1 SEHNR and CDR2 FQNEAQ (reference sequence). Trimming cost V 5 bases and J 7 bases, with 15 bases left between them. This CDR3 comprises 14 residues.

V is TRBV30 and J is TRBJ2-7; tentative D call: TRBD1 (6 bases). Trimming pared 2 bases from V and 0 bases from J, leaving 17 bases between. The CDR3 is 16 residues long. From germline, CDR1 is GTSNPN and CDR2 SVGIG (reference sequence). The CDR3 bases are TGTGCCTGGAGTATTGCCAGGACAGACCTCTCCTACGAGCAGTACTTC. Translation: CAWSIARTDLSYEQYF.

There are a few counts of this clone. This chain uses TRBV4-3 with TRBJ2-7; 11 nucleotides align to TRBD2. The V gene's germline CDR1 is LGHNA and CDR2 YSLEER. This CDR3 comprises 15 residues. The junction had 4 bases not matched to a gene; V was cut back by 0 bases and J by 6 bases. This chain's CDR3 is CASSQELAGVGEQYF. CDR3 sequence (DNA): TGCGCCAGCAGCCAAGAACTAGCGGGAGTGGGCGAGCAGTACTTC.

The V call is TRBV2, the J call TRBJ1-1, with D unclear. CDR1 SNHLY and CDR2 FYNNEI come from the germline V gene. V lost 7 bases and J 3 bases, leaving 12 bases between the germline ends. This CDR3 spans 13 amino acids. The DNA for the CDR3 is TGTGCCAGCACGTTGAGGATCGACACTGAAGCTTTCTTT. It translates to CASTLRIDTEAFF.

This rearrangement joins TRBV4-1 to TRBJ1-2, with 7 bases matching TRBD1. From germline, CDR1 is MGHRA and CDR2 YSYEKL. V lost 0 bases and J lost 4; bases outside the gene matches: 8. The CDR3 sequence is 16 residues long. This CDR3 is CASSQDLRGRSYGYTF. The CDR3 DNA reads TGCGCCAGCAGCCAAGATCTGAGGGGGCGTAGCTATGGCTACACCTTC.